This T cell receptor beta chain was identified in a study of T cell changes during pregnancy in multiple sclerosis (dated by TCRdb to the late 2010s). Context from the whole study: Changes in the T cell repertoire over the course of pregnancy were examined in this study in women with multiple sclerosis.

In regard to this clone: The clone's antigen remains unknown. No quality values exist for individual bases; no much larger clone is one base distant.

Libraries were prepared through the immunoSEQ multiplex PCR assay. TCRdb provides this immuneACCESS table in a form limited to in-frame rearrangements. Some clones are lacking; in checked studies, under half of them reflect an unresolved V gene, and why the rest are absent is not known. The sample table shows about 44,000 clones, and 80% to 95% are seen once. The top ten clonotypes cover approximately 0.73% of the sample. The CDR1 and CDR2 encoded by the germline V gene (reference sequence) are DFQATT and SNEGSKA. The CDR3 covers 10 residues, taking in both the cysteine and the phenylalanine. Just CDR3 DNA is preserved here, 30 bases in frame from base 1.

This sequence uses TRBV20-1 and TRBJ2-5; TRBD2 is a weak D gene call, 5 bases matching. This specimen consisted of CD4+ T cells from peripheral blood mononuclear cells, obtained in the first trimester of pregnancy. This clonotype originated in a female donor with multiple sclerosis, enrolled in a pregnancy study. CDR3 sequence: CSIAQETQYF. In nucleotides, the sequence is TGCAGCATAGCGCAAGAGACCCAGTACTTC.